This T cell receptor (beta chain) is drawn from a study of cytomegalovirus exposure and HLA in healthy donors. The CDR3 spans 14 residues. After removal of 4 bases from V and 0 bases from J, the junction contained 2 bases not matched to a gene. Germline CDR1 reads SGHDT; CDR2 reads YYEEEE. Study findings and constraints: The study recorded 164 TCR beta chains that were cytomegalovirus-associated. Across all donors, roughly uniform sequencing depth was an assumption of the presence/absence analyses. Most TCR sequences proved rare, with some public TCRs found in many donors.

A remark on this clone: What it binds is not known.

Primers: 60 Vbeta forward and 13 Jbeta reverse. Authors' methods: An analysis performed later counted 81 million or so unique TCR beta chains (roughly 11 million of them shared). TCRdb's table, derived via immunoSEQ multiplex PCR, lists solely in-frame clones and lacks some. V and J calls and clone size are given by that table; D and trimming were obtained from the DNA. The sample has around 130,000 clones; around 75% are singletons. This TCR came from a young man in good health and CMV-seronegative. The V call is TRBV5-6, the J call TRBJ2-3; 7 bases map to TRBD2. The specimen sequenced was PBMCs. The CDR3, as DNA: TGTGCCAGCAGCCCGGGGGGAAGCACAGATACGCAGTATTTT. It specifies CASSPGGSTDTQYF. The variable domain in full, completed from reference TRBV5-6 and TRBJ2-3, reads DAGVTQSPTHLIKTRGQQVTLRCSPKSGHDTVSWYQQALGQGPQFIFQYYEEEERQRGNFPDRFSGHQFPNYSSELNVNALLLGDSALYLCASSPGGSTDTQYFGPGTRLTVL.